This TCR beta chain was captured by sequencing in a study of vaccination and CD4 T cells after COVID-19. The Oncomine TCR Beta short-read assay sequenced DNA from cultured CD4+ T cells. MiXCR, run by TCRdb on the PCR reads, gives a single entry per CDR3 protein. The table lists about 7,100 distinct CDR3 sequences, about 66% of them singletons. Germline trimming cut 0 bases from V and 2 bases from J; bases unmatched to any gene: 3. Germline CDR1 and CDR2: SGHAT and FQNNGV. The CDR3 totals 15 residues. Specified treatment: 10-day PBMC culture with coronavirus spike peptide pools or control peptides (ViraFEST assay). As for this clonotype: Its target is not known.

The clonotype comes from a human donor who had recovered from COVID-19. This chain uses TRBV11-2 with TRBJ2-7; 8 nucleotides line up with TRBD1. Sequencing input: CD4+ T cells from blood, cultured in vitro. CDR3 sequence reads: CASSLERTGTYEQYF. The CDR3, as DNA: TGTGCCAGCAGCTTAGAGAGGACAGGGACCTACGAGCAGTACTTC.